A single sample is the source of the 10 T cell receptor beta chains below, sequenced in a study of blood T cell repertoires in COVID-19. Clones were read by immunoSEQ multiplex PCR, and TCRdb kept only the in-frame ones, dropping some. The repertoire holds 250,000 to 400,000 clones, with around 88% as singletons. Specimen: peripheral blood. Every receptor here comes from a woman in her 30s with COVID-19, enrolled during active disease.

The chain is built from TRBV2 and TRBJ2-3, with D possibly being TRBD1 (6 bases). CDR3 length: 15 amino acids. The V gene's germline CDR1 is SNHLY and CDR2 FYNNEI. V was pared by 8 bases and J by 3 bases, with 18 bases between. CDR3 sequence (DNA): TGTGCCAGCCGCCTTGTGGGGGCCGCGACAGATACGCAGTATTTT. Its translation is CASRLVGAATDTQYF.

The V and J genes are TRBV19 and TRBJ2-2; 8 bases match TRBD2. CDR1 LNHDA and CDR2 SQIVND come from the germline V gene (reference sequence). The CDR3 is made up of 17 amino acids. Unmatched junction bases numbered 14, after V lost 6 bases and J lost 5 bases. The CDR3 nucleotides are TGTGCCAGTAGCCCGGGGATCGGGGGGGCCGTGACCGGGGAGCTGTTTTTT. As protein: CASSPGIGGAVTGELFF.

The rearrangement joins TRBV11-3 to TRBJ2-7, with 7 bases lining up with TRBD1. Looked up from germline, CDR1 is SGHNT and CDR2 is YENEEA. The CDR3 covers 15 residues. V was pared by 5 bases and J by 3 bases, with 10 bases of the junction left unmatched. The CDR3 nucleotides are TGTGCCAGCAGCCCTCCTGGACAGGCCCTCTACGAGCAGTACTTC. Residues: CASSPPGQALYEQYF.

Only one count was recorded for this clone. The rearrangement links TRBV19 to TRBJ1-6, with TRBD1 matching 9 bases. From germline, CDR1 is LNHDA and CDR2 SQIVND (reference sequence). There are 13 residues in the CDR3. The V segment lost 9 bases and the J segment 6 bases; nucleotides outside the gene matches: 3. CDR3 sequence: CASLQGANSPLHF. CDR3 coding DNA: TGTGCCAGCCTACAGGGGGCTAATTCACCCCTCCACTTT.

The chain combines TRBV30 with TRBJ1-3; D is possibly TRBD1 (5 bases). CDR1 and CDR2 (germline): GTSNPN, SVGIG (reference sequence). The CDR3 loop spans 15 amino acids. V was pared by 3 bases and J by 4 bases, with 16 bases between. CDR3: CAWSRLAGPGNTIYF. For the CDR3, the DNA is TGTGCCTGGAGCCGACTAGCGGGGCCGGGAAACACCATATATTTT.

V usage is TRBV12-3 or TRBV12-4 and J usage is TRBJ1-5, with D hard to call. V lost 4 bases to trimming and J lost 7 bases, with 11 bases between them. The CDR3 runs to 13 residues. CDR3 bases: TGTGCCAGCAGTTCTAGCTCGAAACAGCCCCAGCATTTT. It yields the protein CASSSSSKQPQHF.

Comments on this clone: Other DNA sequences in this specimen translate into the identical CDR3. The chain employs TRBV3-1 (or the pseudogene TRBV3-2) and TRBJ1-5, with TRBD1 identical over 9 bases. Unmatched junction bases numbered 2, after V lost 1 base and J lost 7 bases. The CDR3 totals 14 residues. The germline V gene has CDR1 LGHDT and CDR2 YNNKEL (reference sequence). The CDR3 DNA reads as TGTGCCAGCAGCCAAGGACAGGGGGGACAGCCCCAGCATTTT. Translation gives CASSQGQGGQPQHF.

The chain combines TRBV11-2 with TRBJ1-5; 9 bases align to TRBD1. Germline loops: CDR1 SGHAT, CDR2 FQNNGV. The V gene end was trimmed by 4 bases and the J gene end by 3 bases; junction bases not matched to a gene: 4. The CDR3 spans 15 residues. CDR3: CASSWGQGPNQPQHF. The CDR3 nucleotides read TGTGCCAGCAGCTGGGGACAGGGTCCCAATCAGCCCCAGCATTTT.

This chain joins TRBV6-5 and TRBJ2-1, with D perhaps matching TRBD1 (6 bases). Trimming stripped 6 bases from V and 10 bases from J, with 13 bases between. There are 12 residues in the CDR3. The germline CDR1 and CDR2 sequences are MNHEY and SVGAGI. This chain's CDR3 is CASSPKGEEQFF. As DNA, the CDR3 is TGTGCCAGCAGCCCAAAGGGGGAGGAGCAGTTCTTC.

The chain employs TRBV7-3 and TRBJ2-2; weak D call: TRBD2 (5 bases). The CDR3 loop spans 14 amino acids. The V gene's germline CDR1 is SGHTA and CDR2 FQGTGA. The V gene lost 1 base and the J gene lost 6 bases, with 9 bases spanning the gap. This CDR3 is CASSLIARSGELFF. CDR3 DNA: TGTGCCAGCAGCTTAATAGCGCGGTCCGGGGAGCTGTTTTTT.